The rows below give T cell receptor beta chains drawn from one sample of a study of T-cell reconstitution after alpha-beta-depleted transplantation in children. MiXCR, run by TCRdb on the PCR reads, gives a single entry per CDR3 protein. The sample lists about 610,000 distinct CDR3 sequences; about a quarter were seen once. The sequenced sample was PBMCs, obtained before TCRalphabeta/CD19-depleted stem cell transplant. All receptors derive from a boy under two years old with Wiskott-Aldrich syndrome, due to receive a stem cell transplant. Both conserved end residues are part of each CDR3. The order of the fields is CDR3 protein, CDR3 DNA, clone size, V gene, D gene, J gene. The D gene is left open where the match is weak. Only part of the rows carry a size: once, few, many, or a class if the clone is expanded.

cdr3_aa: CSARDVAGATYNEQFF
cdr3_nt: TGCAGTGCTAGGGATGTAGCGGGAGCAACCTACAATGAGCAGTTCTTC
clone_size: few
v_call: TRBV20-1
d_call: TRBD2
j_call: TRBJ2-1

cdr3_aa: CASTVQETQYF
cdr3_nt: TGTGCCAGCACCGTCCAAGAGACCCAGTACTTC
clone_size: few
v_call: TRBV2
d_call: -
j_call: TRBJ2-5

cdr3_aa: CASVGSSGRTETQYF
cdr3_nt: TGTGCCAGCGTAGGTTCTAGCGGGAGAACGGAGACCCAGTACTTC
clone_size: few
v_call: TRBV28
d_call: TRBD2
j_call: TRBJ2-5

cdr3_aa: CASSQDSEQFF
cdr3_nt: TGTGCCAGCAGCCAAGATTCGGAGCAGTTCTTC
clone_size: -
v_call: TRBV3-1
d_call: -
j_call: TRBJ2-1

cdr3_aa: CATSPGQVYEQYF
cdr3_nt: TGTGCCACTTCTCCGGGACAGGTTTACGAGCAGTACTTC
clone_size: -
v_call: TRBV15
d_call: TRBD1
j_call: TRBJ2-7

cdr3_aa: CASSEIQGRAFF
cdr3_nt: TGTGCCAGCAGTGAAATACAGGGTAGAGCTTTCTTT
clone_size: -
v_call: TRBV6-1
d_call: -
j_call: TRBJ1-1

cdr3_aa: CATSRGTSGRLDEQFF
cdr3_nt: TGTGCCACCAGCAGAGGGACTAGCGGGAGGTTGGATGAGCAGTTCTTC
clone_size: -
v_call: TRBV15
d_call: TRBD2
j_call: TRBJ2-1

cdr3_aa: CATSDPLDSYNEQFF
cdr3_nt: TGTGCCACCAGTGACCCCCTGGATTCCTACAATGAGCAGTTCTTC
clone_size: few
v_call: TRBV24-1
d_call: -
j_call: TRBJ2-1

cdr3_aa: CASSGSNLRNEQFF
cdr3_nt: TGCGCCAGCAGCGGGTCGAACCTGCGAAATGAGCAGTTCTTC
clone_size: -
v_call: TRBV5-1
d_call: -
j_call: TRBJ2-1

cdr3_aa: CASSQGGDYEQYF
cdr3_nt: TGTGCCAGCAGCCAAGGCGGAGACTACGAGCAGTACTTC
clone_size: -
v_call: TRBV4-2
d_call: -
j_call: TRBJ2-7

cdr3_aa: CASSWRDEQYF
cdr3_nt: TGTGCCAGCAGTTGGAGGGACGAGCAGTACTTC
clone_size: many
v_call: TRBV12-3/TRBV12-4
d_call: -
j_call: TRBJ2-7

cdr3_aa: CASSPYPPTGELFF
cdr3_nt: TGCGCCAGCAGCCCCTACCCCCCCACCGGGGAGCTGTTTTTT
clone_size: -
v_call: TRBV5-1
d_call: -
j_call: TRBJ2-2

cdr3_aa: CASSRLAGAYEQFF
cdr3_nt: TGTGCCAGCAGCCGACTAGCGGGAGCATATGAGCAGTTCTTC
clone_size: few
v_call: TRBV27
d_call: TRBD2
j_call: TRBJ2-1

cdr3_aa: CASRTSLRETQYF
cdr3_nt: TGTGCCAGCAGGACTTCTTTACGGGAGACCCAGTACTTC
clone_size: -
v_call: TRBV28
d_call: -
j_call: TRBJ2-5

cdr3_aa: CASSRTSGSPHTGELFF
cdr3_nt: TGTGCCAGCAGTAGGACTAGCGGGAGCCCTCACACCGGGGAGCTGTTTTTT
clone_size: few
v_call: TRBV6-1
d_call: TRBD2
j_call: TRBJ2-2

cdr3_aa: CAWSVASAFNEQFF
cdr3_nt: TGTGCCTGGAGTGTCGCTAGCGCTTTCAATGAGCAGTTCTTC
clone_size: few
v_call: TRBV30
d_call: -
j_call: TRBJ2-1

cdr3_aa: CSAPLGLAAHTDTQYF
cdr3_nt: TGCAGTGCACCCCTGGGACTAGCGGCACACACAGATACGCAGTATTTT
clone_size: few
v_call: TRBV20-1
d_call: TRBD2
j_call: TRBJ2-3

cdr3_aa: CASSLGAGGPSNEQFF
cdr3_nt: TGTGCCAGCAGTTTAGGAGCGGGAGGGCCCTCGAATGAGCAGTTCTTC
clone_size: -
v_call: TRBV12-3/TRBV12-4
d_call: TRBD2
j_call: TRBJ2-1

cdr3_aa: CASSFLAGPYNEQFF
cdr3_nt: TGTGCCAGCAGCTTCCTAGCGGGACCCTACAATGAGCAGTTCTTC
clone_size: -
v_call: TRBV7-2
d_call: TRBD2
j_call: TRBJ2-1

cdr3_aa: CASSLPVGNEQFF
cdr3_nt: TGTGCCAGCAGCTTGCCCGTAGGCAATGAGCAGTTCTTC
clone_size: few
v_call: TRBV7-9
d_call: -
j_call: TRBJ2-1

cdr3_aa: CASSHYGRGPSYNEQFF
cdr3_nt: TGTGCCAGCAGCCACTATGGACGGGGACCCTCCTACAATGAGCAGTTCTTC
clone_size: -
v_call: TRBV11-2
d_call: -
j_call: TRBJ2-1

cdr3_aa: CASSLGATNQPQHF
cdr3_nt: TGCGCCAGCAGCTTGGGGGCAACAAATCAGCCCCAGCATTTT
clone_size: -
v_call: TRBV5-1
d_call: -
j_call: TRBJ1-5

cdr3_aa: CSASQNYGYTF
cdr3_nt: TGCAGTGCTAGTCAGAACTATGGCTACACCTTC
clone_size: -
v_call: TRBV20-1
d_call: -
j_call: TRBJ1-2

cdr3_aa: CVVGAGANVLTF
cdr3_nt: TGTGTAGTGGGGGCCGGGGCCAACGTCCTGACTTTC
clone_size: -
v_call: TRBV10-3
d_call: -
j_call: TRBJ2-6

cdr3_aa: CASSPPLIAGYTGELFF
cdr3_nt: TGCGCCAGCAGCCCCCCGTTGATAGCGGGATACACCGGGGAGCTGTTTTTT
clone_size: -
v_call: TRBV5-1
d_call: TRBD2
j_call: TRBJ2-2

cdr3_aa: CASSLTRTGGYGYTF
cdr3_nt: TGTGCCAGCAGCTTAACTAGGACAGGGGGCTATGGCTACACCTTC
clone_size: few
v_call: TRBV7-2
d_call: TRBD1
j_call: TRBJ1-2

cdr3_aa: CASTRDRGSDTQYF
cdr3_nt: TGCGCCAGCACAAGGGACAGGGGGTCCGATACGCAGTATTTT
clone_size: few
v_call: TRBV5-1
d_call: TRBD1
j_call: TRBJ2-3

cdr3_aa: CASSEGSASGFETQYF
cdr3_nt: TGTGCCAGCAGTGAAGGGTCGGCTAGCGGGTTTGAGACCCAGTACTTC
clone_size: -
v_call: TRBV2
d_call: TRBD2
j_call: TRBJ2-5

cdr3_aa: CAISREGLWWTSEQYF
cdr3_nt: TGTGCCATCTCACGGGAGGGCCTGTGGTGGACCTCCGAGCAGTACTTC
clone_size: -
v_call: TRBV10-3
d_call: TRBD2
j_call: TRBJ2-7

cdr3_aa: CSARPLDGYGYTF
cdr3_nt: TGCAGTGCTAGACCCCTGGACGGCTATGGCTACACCTTC
clone_size: -
v_call: TRBV20-1
d_call: -
j_call: TRBJ1-2

cdr3_aa: CSAWGRRGSYNEQFF
cdr3_nt: TGCAGTGCCTGGGGCAGGCGGGGTAGTTACAATGAGCAGTTCTTC
clone_size: -
v_call: TRBV20-1
d_call: -
j_call: TRBJ2-1

cdr3_aa: CASSGLVNTEAFF
cdr3_nt: TGCGCCAGCAGCGGGCTTGTGAACACTGAAGCTTTCTTT
clone_size: few
v_call: TRBV5-1
d_call: -
j_call: TRBJ1-1

cdr3_aa: CSARRQGSYEQYF
cdr3_nt: TGCAGTGCTAGGAGGCAGGGCTCCTACGAGCAGTACTTC
clone_size: few
v_call: TRBV20-1
d_call: -
j_call: TRBJ2-7

cdr3_aa: CATSGPGLMDTQYF
cdr3_nt: TGTGCCACCAGCGGACCGGGACTAATGGATACGCAGTATTTT
clone_size: few
v_call: TRBV15
d_call: TRBD2
j_call: TRBJ2-3